The sequence of this T cell receptor (beta chain) was determined in a study of T-cell memory formation after mild COVID-19. The study, taken as a whole, reports: What remained unconfirmed was the SARS-CoV-2 specificity of second-wave clones peaking on day 37. While clones contracting from day 15 to 85 were balanced between CD4 and CD8, later expanders leaned CD4+.

Germline lookup yields CDR1 SGHRS and CDR2 YFSETQ. The CDR3 extends over 14 amino acids. V was clipped by 3 bases and J by 6 bases; unmatched bases: 6. A word on this clonotype: Its matching antigen is unknown.

TCRdb redid the calling of the 5' RACE reads with MiXCR, one entry per CDR3 protein. This table has under 250,000 distinct CDR3 sequences, 27% appearing once. Sequenced sample: PBMCs or a T cell subset sorted from them (not recorded which). This chain joins TRBV5-1 and TRBJ2-1; 7 bases map to TRBD1. The sequence came from an adult woman who had mild COVID-19 (a few samples of this study predate the infection). Cell type and time point are not known. Written as DNA, the CDR3 is TGCGCCAGCAGCTCCTTGACAGGGTTCAATGAGCAGTTCTTC. It codes for CASSSLTGFNEQFF. Complete variable domain (other parts from reference TRBV5-1 and TRBJ2-1): KAGVTQTPRYLIKTRGQQVTLSCSPISGHRSVSWYQQTPGQGLQFLFEYFSETQRNKGNFPGRFSGRQFSNSRSEMNVSTLELGDSALYLCASSSLTGFNEQFFGPGTRLTVL.